This TCR beta chain was sequenced for a study of blood T cell repertoires in COVID-19. Looking at the study overall: Spain, Italy and the United States supplied samples that represented acute and convalescent COVID-19.

In the study's own analysis: Amplification with reference gene primers provided the estimates of nucleated cell counts. Repertoires were generated with immunoSEQ multiplex PCR, while TCRdb's copy carries only in-frame clones and drops some. The DNA was the basis for D and trimming; V, J and clone size are from that table. The profile shows 270,000 or so clones, about 90% of them singletons. Germline loops: CDR1 MNHEY, CDR2 SVGAGI. V lost 10 bases and J lost 4, with 22 bases in between. This CDR3 is built from 15 residues. This clone was observed at least ten times. The genes are TRBV6-5 and TRBJ1-2, with D perhaps matching TRBD1 (5 bases). This receptor was identified in a woman aged 30 to 39 with COVID-19, enrolled during active disease. What was sequenced was peripheral blood. The CDR3 bases are TGTGCCATCAAACTTCCCCCCGGGGGTTTCTATGGCTACACCTTC. Amino acids: CAIKLPPGGFYGYTF.